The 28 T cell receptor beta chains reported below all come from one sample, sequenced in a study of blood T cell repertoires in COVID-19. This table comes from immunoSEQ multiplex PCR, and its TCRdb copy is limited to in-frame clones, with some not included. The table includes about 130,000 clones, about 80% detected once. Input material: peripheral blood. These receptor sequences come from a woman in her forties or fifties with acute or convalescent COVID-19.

The CDR3 loop reads CASRPLTGGSNYGYTF. CDR3 sequence (DNA): TGTGCCAGCAGGCCACTGACAGGGGGCTCCAACTATGGCTACACCTTC. V usage is TRBV11-2 and J usage is TRBJ1-2, with 10 positions matching TRBD1. The germline V gene has CDR1 SGHAT and CDR2 FQNNGV. CDR3 length: 16 amino acids. With V trimmed by 6 bases and J by 2 bases, 9 bases remained unmatched.

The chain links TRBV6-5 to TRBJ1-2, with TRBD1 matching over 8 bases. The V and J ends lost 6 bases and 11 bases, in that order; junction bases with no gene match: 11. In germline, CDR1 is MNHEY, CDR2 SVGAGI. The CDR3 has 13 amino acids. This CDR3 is CASSQRTGKSYTF. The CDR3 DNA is TGTGCCAGCAGCCAAAGGACAGGGAAGTCTTACACCTTC.

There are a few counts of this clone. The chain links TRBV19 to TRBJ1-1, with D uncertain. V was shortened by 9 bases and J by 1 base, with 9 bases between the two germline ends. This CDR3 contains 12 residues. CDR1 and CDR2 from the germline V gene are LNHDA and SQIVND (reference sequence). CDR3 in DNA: TGTGCCAGCGGGGATAGGAACACTGAAGCTTTCTTT. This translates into CASGDRNTEAFF.

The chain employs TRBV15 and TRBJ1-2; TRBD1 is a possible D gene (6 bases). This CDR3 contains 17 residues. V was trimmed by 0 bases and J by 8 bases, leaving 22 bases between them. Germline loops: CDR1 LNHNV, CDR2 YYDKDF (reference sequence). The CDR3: CATSRDRQVARLEGYTF. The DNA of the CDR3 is TGTGCCACCAGCAGAGATAGACAGGTAGCCCGCCTAGAGGGCTACACCTTC. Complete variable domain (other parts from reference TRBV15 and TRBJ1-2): DAMVIQNPRYQVTQFGKPVTLSCSQTLNHNVMYWYQQKSSQAPKLLFHYYDKDFNNEADTPDNFQSRRPNTSFCFLDIRSPGLGDTAMYLCATSRDRQVARLEGYTFGSGTRLTVV.

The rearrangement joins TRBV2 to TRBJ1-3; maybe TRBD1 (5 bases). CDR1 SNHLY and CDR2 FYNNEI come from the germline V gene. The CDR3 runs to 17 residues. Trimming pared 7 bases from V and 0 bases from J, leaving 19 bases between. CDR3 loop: CASNKDTLRFSGNTIYF. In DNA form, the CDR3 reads TGTGCCAGCAATAAGGACACCCTCAGATTCTCTGGAAACACCATATATTTT.

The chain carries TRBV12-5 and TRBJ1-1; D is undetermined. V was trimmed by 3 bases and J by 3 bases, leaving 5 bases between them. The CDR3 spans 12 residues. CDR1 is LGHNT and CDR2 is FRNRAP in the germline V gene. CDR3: CASGLEYTEAFF. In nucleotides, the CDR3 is TGTGCTAGTGGTTTAGAGTACACTGAAGCTTTCTTT.

CDR3 in amino acids: CASSVGLGPYEQYF. The CDR3 coding sequence is TGCGCCAGCAGTGTTGGCCTAGGCCCTTACGAGCAGTACTTC. This sequence joins TRBV10-2 and TRBJ2-7; no firm D call. The CDR3 covers 14 residues. Trimming took off 4 bases at V and 4 bases at J, with 14 bases between the two ends. Germline values: CDR1 WSHSY, CDR2 SAAADI.

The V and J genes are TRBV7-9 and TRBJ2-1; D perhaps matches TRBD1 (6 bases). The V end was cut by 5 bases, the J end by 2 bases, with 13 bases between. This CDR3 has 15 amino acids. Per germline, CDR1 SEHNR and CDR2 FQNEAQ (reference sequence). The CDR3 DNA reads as TGTGCCAGCAGCGAACCAGGGGCCCCCTACAATGAGCAGTTCTTC. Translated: CASSEPGAPYNEQFF.

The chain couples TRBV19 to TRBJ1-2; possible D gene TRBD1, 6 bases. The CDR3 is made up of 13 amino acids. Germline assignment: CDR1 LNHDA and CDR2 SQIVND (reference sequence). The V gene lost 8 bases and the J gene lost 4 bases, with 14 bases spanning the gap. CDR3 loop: CASSFGQRYGYTF. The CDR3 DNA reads TGTGCCAGTTCCTTCGGACAGCGCTATGGCTACACCTTC. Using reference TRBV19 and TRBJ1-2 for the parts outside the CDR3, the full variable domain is DGGITQSPKYLFRKEGQNVTLSCEQNLNHDAMYWYRQDPGQGLRLIYYSQIVNDFQKGDIAEGYSVSREKKESFPLTVTSAQKNPTAFYLCASSFGQRYGYTFGSGTRLTVV.

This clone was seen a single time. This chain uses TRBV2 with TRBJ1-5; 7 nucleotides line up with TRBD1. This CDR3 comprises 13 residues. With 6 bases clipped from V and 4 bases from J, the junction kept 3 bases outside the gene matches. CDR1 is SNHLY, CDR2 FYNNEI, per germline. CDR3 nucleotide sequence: TGTGCCAGCAGACAGACAGGGAATCAGCCCCAGCATTTT. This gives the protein CASRQTGNQPQHF.

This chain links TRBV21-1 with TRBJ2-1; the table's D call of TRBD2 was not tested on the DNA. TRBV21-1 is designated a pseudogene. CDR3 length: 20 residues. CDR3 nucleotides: TGTGCCAGCAGCAAAGAGAAGACTAGGAGGAGGAGCGGGGGTTACAATGAGCAGTTCTTC. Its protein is CASSKEKTRRRSGGYNEQFF.

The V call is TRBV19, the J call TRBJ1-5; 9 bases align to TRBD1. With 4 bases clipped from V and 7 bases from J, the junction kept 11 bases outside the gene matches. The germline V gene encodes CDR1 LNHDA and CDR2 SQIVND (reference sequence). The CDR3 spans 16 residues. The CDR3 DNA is TGTGCCAGTAGTACCGGGGGCGGGACAGGGTCCCAGCCCCAGCATTTT. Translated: CASSTGGGTGSQPQHF. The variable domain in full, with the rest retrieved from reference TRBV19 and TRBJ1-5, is DGGITQSPKYLFRKEGQNVTLSCEQNLNHDAMYWYRQDPGQGLRLIYYSQIVNDFQKGDIAEGYSVSREKKESFPLTVTSAQKNPTAFYLCASSTGGGTGSQPQHFGDGTRLSIL.

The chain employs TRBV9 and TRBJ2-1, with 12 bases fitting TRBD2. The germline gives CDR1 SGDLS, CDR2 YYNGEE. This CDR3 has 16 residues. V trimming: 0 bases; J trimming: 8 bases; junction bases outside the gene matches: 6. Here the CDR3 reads CASSVVETSGSHEQFF. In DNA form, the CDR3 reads TGTGCCAGCAGCGTAGTGGAGACTAGCGGGAGTCATGAGCAGTTCTTC.

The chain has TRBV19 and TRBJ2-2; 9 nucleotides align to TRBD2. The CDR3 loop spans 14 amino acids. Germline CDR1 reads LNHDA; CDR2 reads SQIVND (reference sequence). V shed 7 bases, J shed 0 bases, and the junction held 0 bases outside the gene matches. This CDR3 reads CASKRGANTGELFF. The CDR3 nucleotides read TGTGCCAGTAAGCGGGGGGCGAACACCGGGGAGCTGTTTTTT.

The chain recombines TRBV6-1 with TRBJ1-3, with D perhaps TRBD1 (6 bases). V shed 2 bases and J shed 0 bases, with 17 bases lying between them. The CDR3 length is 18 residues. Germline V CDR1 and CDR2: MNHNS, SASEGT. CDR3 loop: CASSEWVRGSRSGNTIYF. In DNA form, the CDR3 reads TGTGCCAGCAGTGAATGGGTCAGGGGATCCCGCTCTGGAAACACCATATATTTT.

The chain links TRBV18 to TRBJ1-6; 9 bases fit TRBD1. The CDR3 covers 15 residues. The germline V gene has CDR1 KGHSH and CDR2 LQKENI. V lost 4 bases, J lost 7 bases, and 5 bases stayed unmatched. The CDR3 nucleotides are TGTGCCAGCTCACGTACAGGGACAGGGAATTCACCCCTCCACTTT. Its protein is CASSRTGTGNSPLHF.

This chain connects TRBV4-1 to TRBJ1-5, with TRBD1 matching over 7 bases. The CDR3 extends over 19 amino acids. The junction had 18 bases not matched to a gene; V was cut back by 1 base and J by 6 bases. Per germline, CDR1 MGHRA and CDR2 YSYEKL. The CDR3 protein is CASSQALLRDRAETQPQHF. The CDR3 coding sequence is TGCGCCAGCAGCCAAGCCCTTCTCCGGGACAGAGCAGAGACTCAGCCCCAGCATTTT.

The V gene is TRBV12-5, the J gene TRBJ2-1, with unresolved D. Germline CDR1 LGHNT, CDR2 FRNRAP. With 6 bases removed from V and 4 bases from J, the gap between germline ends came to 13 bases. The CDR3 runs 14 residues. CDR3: CASGPPGRYNEQFF. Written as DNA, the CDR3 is TGTGCTAGTGGACCTCCGGGTCGGTACAATGAGCAGTTCTTC.

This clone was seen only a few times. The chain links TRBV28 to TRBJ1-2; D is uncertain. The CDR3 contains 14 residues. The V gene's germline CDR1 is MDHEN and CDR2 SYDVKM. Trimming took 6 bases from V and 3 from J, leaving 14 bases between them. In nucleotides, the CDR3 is TGTGCCAGCAGGGCCCCGGGGTCCTACTATGGCTACACCTTC. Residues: CASRAPGSYYGYTF.

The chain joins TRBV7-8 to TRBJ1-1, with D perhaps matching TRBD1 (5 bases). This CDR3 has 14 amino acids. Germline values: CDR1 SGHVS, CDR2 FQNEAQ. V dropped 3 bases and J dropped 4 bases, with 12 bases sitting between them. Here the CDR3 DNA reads TGTGCCAGCAGCTTTGCCAGGGTAGGCACTGAAGCTTTCTTT. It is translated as CASSFARVGTEAFF.

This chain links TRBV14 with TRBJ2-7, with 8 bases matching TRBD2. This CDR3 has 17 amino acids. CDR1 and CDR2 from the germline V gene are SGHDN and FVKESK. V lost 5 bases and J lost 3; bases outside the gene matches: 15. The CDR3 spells CASSNLRGASGLYEQYF. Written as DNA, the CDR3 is TGTGCCAGCAGCAACCTCCGCGGGGCTAGCGGGCTCTACGAGCAGTACTTC.

DNA of the CDR3: TGCAGCGTAGGGGGATATGAGCAGTTCTTC. It translates to CSVGGYEQFF. This chain connects TRBV29-1 to TRBJ2-1, with D possibly TRBD1 on 6 matching bases. The CDR3 is made up of 10 amino acids. V lost 6 bases, J lost 8 bases, and 8 bases lay in between. CDR1 and CDR2 from the germline V gene are SQVTM and ANQGSEA.

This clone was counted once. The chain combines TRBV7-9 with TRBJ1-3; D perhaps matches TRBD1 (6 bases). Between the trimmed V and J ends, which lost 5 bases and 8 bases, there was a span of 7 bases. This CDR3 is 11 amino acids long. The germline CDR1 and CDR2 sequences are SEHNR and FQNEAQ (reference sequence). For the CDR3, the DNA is TGTGCCAGCAGCCCAGGGGACACCATATATTTT. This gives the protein CASSPGDTIYF.

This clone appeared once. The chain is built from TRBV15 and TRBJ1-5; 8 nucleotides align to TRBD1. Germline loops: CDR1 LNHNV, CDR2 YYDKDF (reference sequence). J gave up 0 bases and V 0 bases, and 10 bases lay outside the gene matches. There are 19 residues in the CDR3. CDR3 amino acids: CATSRDGMGTGVSNQPQHF. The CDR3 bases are TGTGCCACCAGCAGAGATGGGATGGGGACAGGAGTTAGCAATCAGCCCCAGCATTTT.

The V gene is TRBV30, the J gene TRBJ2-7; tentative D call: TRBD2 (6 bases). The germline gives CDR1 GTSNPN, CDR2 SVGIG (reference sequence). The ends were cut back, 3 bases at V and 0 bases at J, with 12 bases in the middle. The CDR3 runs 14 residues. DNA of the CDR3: TGTGCCTGGAGAAGAAGCGGGTCCTCCTACGAGCAGTACTTC. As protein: CAWRRSGSSYEQYF.

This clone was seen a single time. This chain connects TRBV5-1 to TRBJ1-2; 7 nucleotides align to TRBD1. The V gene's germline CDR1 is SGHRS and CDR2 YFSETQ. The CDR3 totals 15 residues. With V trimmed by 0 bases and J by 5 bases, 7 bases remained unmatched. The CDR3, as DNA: TGCGCCAGCAGCTTGGGGAGGGGGCCGGGATATGGCTACACCTTC. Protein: CASSLGRGPGYGYTF.

CDR3 nucleotides: TGCGCCAGCAGCCGGGACTTGAACACTGAAGCTTTCTTT. Translation: CASSRDLNTEAFF. The V gene is TRBV4-1, the J gene TRBJ1-1; a weak D match, TRBD1 (5 bases). The ends were cut back, 4 bases at V and 0 bases at J, with 6 bases in the middle. Per the germline V gene, CDR1 is MGHRA and CDR2 is YSYEKL. This CDR3 is built from 13 residues.

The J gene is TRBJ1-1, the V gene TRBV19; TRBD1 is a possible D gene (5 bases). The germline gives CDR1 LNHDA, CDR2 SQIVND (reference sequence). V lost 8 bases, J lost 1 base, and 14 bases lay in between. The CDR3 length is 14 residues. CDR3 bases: TGTGCCAGTTCTCGGCCAGGACAGAACACTGAAGCTTTCTTT. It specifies CASSRPGQNTEAFF.